The next 29 T cell receptor beta chains were all read from a single sample in a study of response to subunit inactivated influenza vaccine. TCRdb fed the RT-PCR reads into MiXCR, producing one record per CDR3 protein. Among approximately 290,000 distinct CDR3 sequences listed, 20% to 25% were seen once. This sample comprised PBMCs from blood, obtained roughly 20 months after vaccination. All receptors come from a man between 45 and 75 years old who received an inactivated influenza vaccine.

This clonotype was observed a few times. This rearrangement joins TRBV20-1 to TRBJ2-2; 7 nucleotides align to TRBD2. V shed 4 bases and J 6 bases; nucleotides not matched to a gene: 8. CDR1 DFQATT and CDR2 SNEGSKA come from the germline V gene (reference sequence). The CDR3 is made up of 14 amino acids. The CDR3 nucleotides read TGCAGTGCTACTACGGGACTACGCCCCGGGGAGCTGTTTTTT. Its protein product is CSATTGLRPGELFF.

This clonotype was seen once. V gene TRBV15 combines with J gene TRBJ2-1; D is uncertain. The CDR3 spans 14 residues. Germline V gene data show CDR1 as LNHNV and CDR2 as YYDKDF (reference sequence). Trimming took off 0 bases at V and 1 base at J, with 4 bases between the two ends. The CDR3 is CATSRDRSYNEQFF. The CDR3 coding sequence is TGTGCCACCAGCAGAGATAGGTCCTACAATGAGCAGTTCTTC.

In DNA form, the CDR3 reads TGTGCCAGCAGTTTCAAACAGGATTCCTACGAGCAGTACTTC. Its protein is CASSFKQDSYEQYF. The chain has TRBV12-3 or TRBV12-4 and TRBJ2-7, with TRBD1 as a possible D gene (5 bases). V was pared by 3 bases and J by 1 base, with 10 bases between. This CDR3 is 14 amino acids long.

This clonotype has more than one count but fewer than ten. CDR3 region: CASRVDLDNEQFF. The CDR3 DNA sequence: TGTGCCAGCAGGGTGGATCTGGATAATGAGCAGTTCTTC. J is TRBJ2-1 and V is TRBV12-3 or TRBV12-4, with D unresolved. The CDR3 contains 13 residues. With 6 bases removed from V and 7 bases from J, the gap between germline ends came to 13 bases.

V is TRBV6-2 or TRBV6-3 and J is TRBJ2-6; D unresolved. The CDR3 runs 15 residues. Trimming pared 3 bases from V and 3 bases from J, leaving 9 bases between. Germline V lookup: CDR1 MNHEY, CDR2 SVGEGT. The CDR3 reads CASSYSVGGANVLTF. The CDR3 nucleotides are TGTGCCAGCAGTTATTCGGTCGGTGGGGCCAACGTCCTGACTTTC.

This clonotype was recorded a few times. The chain joins TRBV2 to TRBJ2-1; either TRBD1 or TRBD2 may supply D (5 bases each). The CDR3 totals 12 residues. Germline CDR1 reads SNHLY; CDR2 reads FYNNEI. V was shortened by 3 bases and J by 9 bases, with 9 bases between the two germline ends. The CDR3 nucleotides read TGTGCCAGCAGTGAGCAGAGGGGTGAGCAGTTCTTC. It encodes CASSEQRGEQFF.

This clonotype has just a few counts. The chain employs TRBV18 and TRBJ2-5, with D tentatively TRBD1 (6 bases). V gave up 4 bases and J gave up 5 bases, with 14 bases separating them. The CDR3 loop spans 14 amino acids. CDR1 is KGHSH, CDR2 LQKENI, per germline. The CDR3 spells CASSLMQGQETQYF. The CDR3 region has the DNA TGTGCCAGCTCACTTATGCAGGGGCAGGAGACCCAGTACTTC.

To note about this clonotype: A much larger clone differs by one base, so this may be a read error. V is TRBV29-1 and J is TRBJ1-2; D call uncertain. The V end was cut by 6 bases, the J end by 4 bases, with 15 bases between. Germline V CDR1 and CDR2: SQVTM, ANQGSEA. The CDR3 has 13 amino acids. The DNA of the CDR3 is TGCAGCGTAGAGATAACACGGGTCTATGGCTACACCTTC. This codes for CSVEITRVYGYTF.

This clonotype appeared a few times. The chain combines TRBV7-6 with TRBJ2-1; 7 bases align to TRBD2. The CDR3 consists of 15 residues. Trimming cost V 5 bases and J 10 bases; bases outside gene matches: 14. Germline lookup yields CDR1 SGHVS and CDR2 FNYEAQ. The CDR3 nucleotides are TGTGCCAGCAGCCAGGACACGGGGGGATATTGGGAGCAGTTCTTC. This gives the protein CASSQDTGGYWEQFF. Complete variable domain (other parts from reference TRBV7-6 and TRBJ2-1): GAGVSQSPRYKVTKRGQDVALRCDPISGHVSLYWYRQALGQGPEFLTYFNYEAQQDKSGLPNDRFSAERPEGSISTLTIQRTEQRDSAMYRCASSQDTGGYWEQFFGPGTRLTVL.

This clonotype was seen more than once but under ten times. The chain recombines TRBV25-1 with TRBJ2-7, with 9 bases lining up with TRBD1. The CDR3 has 13 residues. Per germline, CDR1 MGHDK and CDR2 SYGVNS. Trimming took 6 bases from V and 0 from J; bases not matched to a gene: 0. CDR3 amino acids: CASRTGGSYEQYF. The CDR3 DNA is TGTGCCAGCAGGACAGGGGGCTCCTACGAGCAGTACTTC.

This clonotype was detected many times. The chain couples TRBV7-2 to TRBJ2-7; the D is unclear. This CDR3 has 14 amino acids. Per the germline V gene, CDR1 is SGHTA and CDR2 is FQGNSA. The germline V and J ends were trimmed by 1 base and 5 bases, with 12 bases remaining between them. This chain's CDR3 is CASSLVGVGNEQYF. CDR3 sequence (DNA): TGTGCCAGCAGCTTAGTGGGTGTGGGGAACGAGCAGTACTTC.

This clonotype has a count of ten or more. The rearrangement uses TRBV11-2 and TRBJ1-1; D ambiguous. V lost 5 bases, J lost 4 bases, and 14 bases lay in between. The V gene's germline CDR1 is SGHAT and CDR2 FQNNGV. The CDR3 has 14 residues. DNA for the CDR3: TGTGCCAGCAGCCTCCGGGCTATGGGCACTGAAGCTTTCTTT. It translates to CASSLRAMGTEAFF.

This clonotype has only a few counts. V usage is TRBV2 and J usage is TRBJ1-1; tentative D call: TRBD1 (6 bases). The CDR3 consists of 12 residues. Deletions cut 6 bases from V and 6 bases from J, with 11 bases between. Germline V gene sequence: CDR1 SNHLY, CDR2 FYNNEI. The CDR3 DNA sequence: TGTGCCAGCAGGTCAGGGGTAGCTGAAGCTTTCTTT. Its translation: CASRSGVAEAFF.

For this clonotype: One end of the junction does not line up with germline, which may come from a read error. The chain carries TRBV12-3 or TRBV12-4 and TRBJ2-1, with 11 bases that match TRBD2. The CDR3 runs 16 residues. CDR3 in DNA: TGTGCCAGCAGATTAGCGGGGGGGCCTATGGTGAATGAGCAGTTCTTC. It codes for CASRLAGGPMVNEQFF.

The chain combines TRBV5-6 with TRBJ1-1; D is perhaps TRBD1 (6 bases). The CDR3 consists of 16 residues. Germline V gives CDR1 SGHDT, CDR2 YYEEEE. The germline V and J ends were trimmed by 2 bases and 4 bases, with 18 bases remaining between them. CDR3 amino acids: CASSFSERGAGTEAFF. CDR3 coding DNA: TGTGCCAGCAGCTTCTCAGAGCGGGGGGCGGGCACTGAAGCTTTCTTT.

This clonotype was seen a few times. In DNA, the CDR3 is TGTGCCAGCAGATCCTTAGCGGGATGGTACAATGAGCAGTTCTTC. It codes for CASRSLAGWYNEQFF. The J gene is TRBJ2-1, the V gene TRBV7-9; TRBD2 agrees at 8 bases. This CDR3 spans 15 amino acids. Germline CDR1 is SEHNR and CDR2 is FQNEAQ (reference sequence). V lost 6 bases, J lost 4 bases, and 8 bases stayed unmatched.

The chain employs TRBV5-6 and TRBJ2-3; 8 bases are a match to TRBD1. CDR3 size: 16 residues. CDR1 is SGHDT, CDR2 YYEEEE, per germline. Germline trimming cut 3 bases from V and 0 bases from J; bases unmatched to any gene: 6. Here the CDR3 DNA reads TGTGCCAGCAGCTCAGGACAGGGTAGAAGCACAGATACGCAGTATTTT. This encodes CASSSGQGRSTDTQYF.

This clonotype showed up just a few times. This chain links TRBV5-6 with TRBJ2-5; D is unresolved. The CDR3 is 15 residues long. The ends were cut back, 0 bases at V and 0 bases at J, with 9 bases in the middle. In germline, CDR1 is SGHDT, CDR2 YYEEEE. This CDR3 reads CASSLVTVYQETQYF. CDR3 coding DNA: TGTGCCAGCAGCTTGGTTACAGTTTACCAAGAGACCCAGTACTTC.

This clonotype came up a few times. The chain uses TRBV10-3 and TRBJ2-2, with D hard to call. Trimming left V 6 bases short and J 8 bases short, with 7 bases between. This CDR3 is 11 amino acids long. CDR1 is ENHRY and CDR2 is SYGVKD in the germline V gene. CDR3 in amino acids: CAISSTGELFF. DNA for the CDR3: TGTGCCATCAGCTCCACAGGGGAGCTGTTTTTT.

The CDR3 bases are TGCAGTGCTAGCGGGACTAGCGGTGGGGGCACAGATACGCAGTATTTT. Translation: CSASGTSGGGTDTQYF. The V and J genes are TRBV20-1 and TRBJ2-3, with TRBD2 identical over 11 bases. CDR3 size: 16 residues. Germline assignment: CDR1 DFQATT and CDR2 SNEGSKA (reference sequence). V dropped 3 bases and J dropped 1; count of bases not matched to a gene: 6.

V usage is TRBV12-3 or TRBV12-4 and J usage is TRBJ2-7; D unresolved. The CDR3 runs 14 residues. V was trimmed by 5 bases and J by 3 bases, leaving 14 bases between them. The CDR3, as DNA: TGTGCCAGCAGTCTTTTTGGGTCGGACTACGAGCAGTACTTC. Its protein is CASSLFGSDYEQYF.

This clonotype was seen more than once but under ten times. The rearrangement joins TRBV29-1 to TRBJ1-2; D is unresolved. The V gene lost 4 bases and the J gene lost 7 bases, with 7 bases spanning the gap. The CDR3 has 10 amino acids. Germline lookup yields CDR1 SQVTM and CDR2 ANQGSEA. CDR3 sequence (DNA): TGCAGCGTTGCAAGTTCTGGCTACACCTTC. As protein: CSVASSGYTF.

This chain links TRBV6-2 or TRBV6-3 with TRBJ2-7; 11 positions match TRBD2. V lost 4 bases, J lost 2 bases, and 7 bases stayed unmatched. This CDR3 contains 16 residues. Germline assignment: CDR1 MNHEY and CDR2 SVGEGT. CDR3 in amino acids: CASSSTGTSGTYEQYF. The CDR3 nucleotides read TGTGCCAGCAGTTCAACCGGGACTAGCGGAACCTACGAGCAGTACTTC.

The CDR3 loop is CASSFSAGANEKLFF. CDR3 DNA sequence: TGTGCCAGCAGTTTTTCGGCGGGGGCTAATGAAAAACTGTTTTTT. V usage is TRBV27 and J usage is TRBJ1-4, with a tentative D call TRBD1 (5 bases). The CDR3 spans 15 residues. Trimming stripped 3 bases from V and 3 bases from J, with 11 bases between. CDR1 and CDR2 from the germline V gene are MNHEY and SMNVEV (reference sequence).

The chain joins TRBV30 to TRBJ2-7; D is unresolved. This CDR3 spans 12 amino acids. The germline CDR1 and CDR2 sequences are GTSNPN and SVGIG (reference sequence). Trimming stripped 2 bases from V and 2 bases from J, with 7 bases between. The CDR3: CAWSQTPYEQYF. The DNA of the CDR3 is TGTGCCTGGAGTCAAACGCCCTACGAGCAGTACTTC.

This clonotype has only a few counts. This chain connects TRBV4-1 to TRBJ2-1; maybe TRBD2 (5 bases). CDR1 MGHRA and CDR2 YSYEKL come from the germline V gene. The CDR3 consists of 15 residues. V dropped 4 bases and J dropped 8 bases, with 18 bases sitting between them. CDR3: CASSPRLPKNHEQFF. The DNA of the CDR3 is TGCGCCAGCAGCCCAAGACTACCCAAGAACCATGAGCAGTTCTTC.

The chain joins TRBV27 to TRBJ2-3, with D tentatively TRBD1 (6 bases). Per the germline V gene, CDR1 is MNHEY and CDR2 is SMNVEV (reference sequence). V was trimmed by 2 bases and J by 5 bases, leaving 23 bases between them. The CDR3 consists of 18 residues. The CDR3 region has the DNA TGTGCCAGCAGTTTAAGACCGAAGGGGGAAAACCTCAGAGATACGCAGTATTTT. It is translated as CASSLRPKGENLRDTQYF.

The chain links TRBV9 to TRBJ2-1, with D unresolved. The germline V and J ends were trimmed by 3 bases and 2 bases, with 6 bases remaining between them. The CDR3 contains 13 residues. Per the germline V gene, CDR1 is SGDLS and CDR2 is YYNGEE. In DNA form, the CDR3 reads TGTGCCAGCAGCGACGGACCCTACAATGAGCAGTTCTTC. Translation gives CASSDGPYNEQFF.

J is TRBJ2-1 and V is TRBV11-2; tentatively, D is TRBD2 (6 bases). CDR3 length: 14 amino acids. Trimming shortened V by 3 bases and J by 6 bases, and 12 bases separated the two germline ends. CDR1 is SGHAT and CDR2 is FQNNGV in the germline V gene. CDR3 sequence reads: CASSFALASNEQFF. The CDR3 DNA is TGTGCCAGCAGCTTCGCGCTAGCGAGCAATGAGCAGTTCTTC. The whole variable domain, remainder taken from reference TRBV11-2 and TRBJ2-1, is EAGVAQSPRYKIIEKRQSVAFWCNPISGHATLYWYQQILGQGPKLLIQFQNNGVVDDSQLPKDRFSAERLKGVDSTLKIQPAKLEDSAVYLCASSFALASNEQFFGPGTRLTVL.